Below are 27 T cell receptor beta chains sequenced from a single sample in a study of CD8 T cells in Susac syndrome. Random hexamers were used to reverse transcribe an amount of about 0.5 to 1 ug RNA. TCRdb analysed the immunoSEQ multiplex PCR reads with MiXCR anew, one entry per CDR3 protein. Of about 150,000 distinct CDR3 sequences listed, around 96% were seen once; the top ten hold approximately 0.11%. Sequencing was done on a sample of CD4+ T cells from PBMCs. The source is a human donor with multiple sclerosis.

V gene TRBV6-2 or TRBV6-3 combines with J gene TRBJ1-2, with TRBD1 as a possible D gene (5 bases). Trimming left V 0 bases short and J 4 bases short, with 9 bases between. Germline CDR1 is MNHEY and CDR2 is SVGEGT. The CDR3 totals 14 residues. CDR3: CASSYSGPGYGYTF. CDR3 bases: TGTGCCAGCAGTTACTCGGGACCTGGCTATGGCTACACCTTC.

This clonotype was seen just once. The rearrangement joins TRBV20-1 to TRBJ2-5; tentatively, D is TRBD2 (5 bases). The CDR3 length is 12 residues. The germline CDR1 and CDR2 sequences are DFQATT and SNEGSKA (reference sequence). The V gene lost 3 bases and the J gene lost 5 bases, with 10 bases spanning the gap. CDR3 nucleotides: TGCAGTGCTAGTTCCGAGCGGGAGACCCAGTACTTC. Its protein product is CSASSERETQYF.

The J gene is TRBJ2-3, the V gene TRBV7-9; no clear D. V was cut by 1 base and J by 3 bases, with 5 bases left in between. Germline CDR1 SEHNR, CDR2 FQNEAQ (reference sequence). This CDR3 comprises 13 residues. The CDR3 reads CASSLVTTDTQYF. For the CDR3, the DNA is TGTGCCAGCAGCTTAGTGACGACAGATACGCAGTATTTT.

The CDR3 nucleotides are TGCAGTGCTAGAGGGGACAGGTACTATGGCTACACCTTC. It translates to CSARGDRYYGYTF. The chain employs TRBV20-1 and TRBJ1-2; 8 bases are shared with TRBD1. Germline V CDR1 and CDR2: DFQATT, SNEGSKA (reference sequence). V lost 1 base and J lost 3; bases outside the gene matches: 1. CDR3 length equals 13 residues.

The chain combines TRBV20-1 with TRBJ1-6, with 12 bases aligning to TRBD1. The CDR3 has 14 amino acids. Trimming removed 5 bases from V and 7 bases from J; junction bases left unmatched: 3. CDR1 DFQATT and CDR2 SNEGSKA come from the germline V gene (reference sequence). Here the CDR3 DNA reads TGCAGTGCTGGGACAGGGGGCCGGAATTCACCCCTCCACTTT. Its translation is CSAGTGGRNSPLHF.

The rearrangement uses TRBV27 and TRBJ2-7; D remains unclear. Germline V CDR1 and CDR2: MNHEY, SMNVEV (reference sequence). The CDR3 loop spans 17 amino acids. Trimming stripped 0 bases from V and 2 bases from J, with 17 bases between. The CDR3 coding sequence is TGTGCCAGCAGTTTATCATGGCAGCGAAGGAGCCCCTACGAGCAGTACTTC. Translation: CASSLSWQRRSPYEQYF.

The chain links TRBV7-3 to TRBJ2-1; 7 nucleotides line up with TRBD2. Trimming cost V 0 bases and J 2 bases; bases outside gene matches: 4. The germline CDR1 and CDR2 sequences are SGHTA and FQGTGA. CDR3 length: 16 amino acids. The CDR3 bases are TGTGCCAGCAGCTTAACAGCGGGGCAAACCTACAATGAGCAGTTCTTC. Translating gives CASSLTAGQTYNEQFF.

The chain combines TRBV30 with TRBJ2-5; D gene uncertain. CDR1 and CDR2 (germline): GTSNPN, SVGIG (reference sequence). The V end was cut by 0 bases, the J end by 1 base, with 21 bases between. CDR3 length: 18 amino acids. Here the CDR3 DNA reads TGTGCCTGGAGTGTTGGTAATAAGGCATGGGGTTCCCAAGAGACCCAGTACTTC. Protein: CAWSVGNKAWGSQETQYF.

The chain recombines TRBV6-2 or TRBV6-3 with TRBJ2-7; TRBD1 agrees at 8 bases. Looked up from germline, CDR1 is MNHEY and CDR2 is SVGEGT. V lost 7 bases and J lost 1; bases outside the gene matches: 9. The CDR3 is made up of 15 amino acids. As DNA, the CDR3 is TGTGCCAGCACCGGGAGACAGGGGAGGTCCTACGAGCAGTACTTC. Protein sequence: CASTGRQGRSYEQYF.

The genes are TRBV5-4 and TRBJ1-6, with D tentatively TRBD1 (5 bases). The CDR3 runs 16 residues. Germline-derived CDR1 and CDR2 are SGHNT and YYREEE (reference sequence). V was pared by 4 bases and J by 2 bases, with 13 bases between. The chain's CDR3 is CASSPKGTTYNSPLHF. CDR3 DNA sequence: TGTGCCAGCAGCCCTAAGGGGACGACCTATAATTCACCCCTCCACTTT.

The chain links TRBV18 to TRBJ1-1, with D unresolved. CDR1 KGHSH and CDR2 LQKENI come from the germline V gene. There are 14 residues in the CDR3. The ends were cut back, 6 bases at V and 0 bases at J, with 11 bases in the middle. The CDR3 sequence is CASSPSIMNTEAFF. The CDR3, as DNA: TGTGCCAGCTCTCCGTCGATAATGAACACTGAAGCTTTCTTT.

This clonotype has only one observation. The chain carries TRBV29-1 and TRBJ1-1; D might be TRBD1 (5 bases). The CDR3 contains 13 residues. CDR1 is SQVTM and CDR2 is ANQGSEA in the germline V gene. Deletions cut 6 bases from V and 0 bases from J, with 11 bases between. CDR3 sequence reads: CSVDDSLNTEAFF. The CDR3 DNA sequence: TGCAGCGTAGATGACAGCTTGAACACTGAAGCTTTCTTT.

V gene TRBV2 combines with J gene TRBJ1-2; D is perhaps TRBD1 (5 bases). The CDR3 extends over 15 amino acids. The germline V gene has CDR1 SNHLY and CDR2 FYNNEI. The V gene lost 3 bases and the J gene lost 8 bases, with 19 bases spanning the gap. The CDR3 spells CASSDRLAGRNGYTF. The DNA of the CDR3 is TGTGCCAGCAGTGATCGGTTGGCAGGGAGGAACGGCTACACCTTC. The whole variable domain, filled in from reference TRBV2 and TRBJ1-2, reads EPEVTQTPSHQVTQMGQEVILRCVPISNHLYFYWYRQILGQKVEFLVSFYNNEISEKSEIFDDQFSVERPDGSNFTLKIRSTKLEDSAMYFCASSDRLAGRNGYTFGSGTRLTVV.

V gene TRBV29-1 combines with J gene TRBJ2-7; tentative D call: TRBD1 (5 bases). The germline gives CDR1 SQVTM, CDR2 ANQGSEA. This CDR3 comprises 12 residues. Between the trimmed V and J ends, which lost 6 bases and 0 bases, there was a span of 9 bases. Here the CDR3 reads CSVQGNSYEQYF. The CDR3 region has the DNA TGCAGCGTCCAGGGTAACTCCTACGAGCAGTACTTC.

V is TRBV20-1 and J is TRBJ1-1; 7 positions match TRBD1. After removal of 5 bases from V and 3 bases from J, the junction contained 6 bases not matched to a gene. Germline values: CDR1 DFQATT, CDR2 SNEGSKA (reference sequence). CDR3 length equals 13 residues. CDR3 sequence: CSAGRGRDTEAFF. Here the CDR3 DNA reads TGCAGTGCTGGCAGGGGGAGGGACACTGAAGCTTTCTTT.

In nucleotides, the CDR3 is TGTGCCAGCAGCCCCGTCTCGCGATACACCGGGGAGCTGTTTTTT. Translated, it gives CASSPVSRYTGELFF. The V gene is TRBV14, the J gene TRBJ2-2; D uncertain. Germline CDR1 and CDR2: SGHDN and FVKESK. The CDR3 consists of 15 residues. Deletions cut 4 bases from V and 3 bases from J, with 12 bases between.

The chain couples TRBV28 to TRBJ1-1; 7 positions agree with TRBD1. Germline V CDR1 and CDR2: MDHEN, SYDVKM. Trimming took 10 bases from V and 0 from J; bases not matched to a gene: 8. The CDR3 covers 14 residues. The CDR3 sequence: CATLTGKMNTEAFF. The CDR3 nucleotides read TGTGCCACCCTGACAGGGAAAATGAACACTGAAGCTTTCTTT.

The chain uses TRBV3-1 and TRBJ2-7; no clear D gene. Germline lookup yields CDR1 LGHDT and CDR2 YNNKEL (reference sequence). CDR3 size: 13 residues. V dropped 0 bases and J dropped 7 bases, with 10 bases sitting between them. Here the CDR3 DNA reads TGTGCCAGCAGCCAAGATGGGGTGGGAGAGCAGTACTTC. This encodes CASSQDGVGEQYF.

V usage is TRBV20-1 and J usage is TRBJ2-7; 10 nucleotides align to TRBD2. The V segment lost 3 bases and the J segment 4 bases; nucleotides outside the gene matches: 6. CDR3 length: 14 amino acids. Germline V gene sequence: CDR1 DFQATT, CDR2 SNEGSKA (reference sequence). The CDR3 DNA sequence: TGCAGTGCTAGCGGACTAGCGGCCCCGTACGAGCAGTACTTC. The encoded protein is CSASGLAAPYEQYF.

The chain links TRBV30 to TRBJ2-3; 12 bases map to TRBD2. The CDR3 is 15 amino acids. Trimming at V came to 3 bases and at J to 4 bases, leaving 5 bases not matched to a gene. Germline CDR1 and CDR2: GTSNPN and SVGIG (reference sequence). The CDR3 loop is CAWSLTSGGPDTQYF. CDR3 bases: TGTGCCTGGAGCCTGACTAGCGGGGGTCCAGATACGCAGTATTTT.

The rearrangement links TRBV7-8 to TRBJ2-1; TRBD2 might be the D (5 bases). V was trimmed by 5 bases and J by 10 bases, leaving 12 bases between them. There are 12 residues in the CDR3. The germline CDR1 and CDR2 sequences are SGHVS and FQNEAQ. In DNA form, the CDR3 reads TGTGCCAGCAGCATCCCCAGGAGGGAGCAGTTCTTC. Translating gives CASSIPRREQFF.

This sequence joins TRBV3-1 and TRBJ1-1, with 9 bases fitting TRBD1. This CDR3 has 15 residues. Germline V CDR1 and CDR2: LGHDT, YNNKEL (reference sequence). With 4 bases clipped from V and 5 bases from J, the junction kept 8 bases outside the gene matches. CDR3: CASSRITGGQTEAFF. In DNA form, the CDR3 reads TGTGCCAGCAGCCGAATCACAGGGGGCCAGACTGAAGCTTTCTTT.

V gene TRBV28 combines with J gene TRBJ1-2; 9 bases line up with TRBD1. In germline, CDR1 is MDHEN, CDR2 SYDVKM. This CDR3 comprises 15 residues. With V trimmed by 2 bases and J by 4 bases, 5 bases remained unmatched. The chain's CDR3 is CASSLPGQGSYGYTF. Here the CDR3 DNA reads TGTGCCAGCAGTTTACCGGGACAGGGCTCCTATGGCTACACCTTC.

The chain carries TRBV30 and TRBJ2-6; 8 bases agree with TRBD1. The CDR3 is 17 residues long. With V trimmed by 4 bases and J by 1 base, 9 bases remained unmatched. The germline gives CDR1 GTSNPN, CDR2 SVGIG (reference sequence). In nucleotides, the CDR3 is TGTGCCTGGACAATCCGGGACAGGCCATCTGGGGCCAACGTCCTGACTTTC. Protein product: CAWTIRDRPSGANVLTF.

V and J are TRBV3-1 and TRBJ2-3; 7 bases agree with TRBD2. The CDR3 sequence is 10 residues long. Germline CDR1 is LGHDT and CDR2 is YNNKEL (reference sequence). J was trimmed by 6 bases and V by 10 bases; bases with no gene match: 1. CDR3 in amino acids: CATGGDTQYF. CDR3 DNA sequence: TGTGCCACCGGGGGGGATACGCAGTATTTT.

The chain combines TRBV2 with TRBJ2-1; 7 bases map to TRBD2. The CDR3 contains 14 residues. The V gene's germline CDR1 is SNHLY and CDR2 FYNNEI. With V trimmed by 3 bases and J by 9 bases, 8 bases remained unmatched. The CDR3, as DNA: TGTGCCAGCAGTGATCTGCGGGGGTATTTTGAGCAGTTCTTC. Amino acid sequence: CASSDLRGYFEQFF.

In nucleotides, the CDR3 is TGTGCCTGGAGTGGGAGGACAGGGGGCTTTTCACCCCTCCACTTT. Its protein is CAWSGRTGGFSPLHF. The gene calls are TRBV30 and TRBJ1-6; TRBD1 matches 11 bases. J gave up 9 bases and V 1 base, and 5 bases lay outside the gene matches. CDR1 and CDR2 (germline): GTSNPN, SVGIG (reference sequence). The CDR3 is 15 residues long.